This TCR beta chain was found in a study of blood T cell repertoires in COVID-19. Original handling: Cell counts per sample came from amplifying reference gene primers. Sequencing used immunoSEQ multiplex PCR; TCRdb keeps in-frame clones, though not all of them. D and trimming were read from the DNA, whereas the V and J calls and clone size are those reported in that table. The sample carries about 250,000 clones, 88% recorded once. The V segment lost 4 bases and the J segment 4 bases; nucleotides outside the gene matches: 15. This CDR3 comprises 18 residues. Germline loops: CDR1 SGHNT, CDR2 YYREEE (reference sequence).

The origin of this receptor is a woman aged 40-49 years who had recovered from COVID-19. The chain joins TRBV5-4 to TRBJ2-3; TRBD2 aligns across 10 bases. The sequenced sample consisted of peripheral blood. The CDR3 region is CASSPPTSGIMGADTQYF. The CDR3 nucleotides are TGTGCCAGCAGCCCCCCAACTAGCGGGATTATGGGGGCAGATACGCAGTATTTT.